The next 24 T cell receptor beta chains were all read from a single sample in a study of blood T cell repertoires in COVID-19. Generated by immunoSEQ multiplex PCR, the TCRdb table keeps only in-frame clones and is missing some. The sample lists approximately 230,000 clones, nearly 90% occurring once. The sequenced sample consisted of peripheral blood. These receptors were collected from a man aged 18 to 30 with active or convalescent COVID-19.

The CDR3 here is CASSFLLAINEQFF. CDR3 DNA sequence: TGTGCCAGCAGCTTTTTACTAGCGATAAATGAGCAGTTCTTC. The chain recombines TRBV7-2 with TRBJ2-1, with 7 nucleotides matching TRBD2. With V trimmed by 3 bases and J by 7 bases, 6 bases remained unmatched. Germline values: CDR1 SGHTA, CDR2 FQGNSA. The CDR3 runs to 14 residues.

The gene calls are TRBV21-1 and TRBJ2-1; TRBD2 is taken as the D call from the table, unchecked against the DNA. TRBV21-1 is described as a pseudogene. The CDR3 consists of 12 residues. The CDR3 spells CASSKARNEQFF. The CDR3 DNA is TGTGCCAGCAGCAAAGCCCGGAATGAGCAGTTCTTC.

The chain recombines TRBV21-1 with TRBJ2-3; no check of the table's D call, TRBD2, against the DNA was made. TRBV21-1 corresponds to a pseudogene. CDR3 size: 16 residues. CDR3 amino acids: CASSKVSWGGTDTQYF. CDR3 bases: TGTGCCAGCAGCAAGGTCTCGTGGGGGGGCACAGATACGCAGTATTTT.

J is TRBJ2-7 and V is TRBV7-9; 10 nucleotides line up with TRBD1. This CDR3 comprises 15 residues. Germline V gene sequence: CDR1 SEHNR, CDR2 FQNEAQ (reference sequence). With 5 bases clipped from V and 2 bases from J, the junction kept 6 bases outside the gene matches. The DNA for the CDR3 is TGTGCCAGCAGCACCGGACAGGGGGGGACCTACGAGCAGTACTTC. Residues: CASSTGQGGTYEQYF.

This rearrangement joins TRBV5-1 to TRBJ1-3; D not resolved. Germline loops: CDR1 SGHRS, CDR2 YFSETQ. V was clipped by 0 bases and J by 1 base, with 11 bases between them. The CDR3 covers 16 residues. CDR3 protein: CASSLVAGVSGNTIYF. In DNA, the CDR3 is TGCGCCAGCAGCTTGGTAGCCGGGGTATCTGGAAACACCATATATTTT.

This clone was picked up a small number of times. The rearrangement uses TRBV20-1 and TRBJ1-1, with D unclear. Trimming cost V 4 bases and J 7 bases, with 10 bases left between them. CDR3 length: 11 amino acids. The germline V gene has CDR1 DFQATT and CDR2 SNEGSKA (reference sequence). CDR3 DNA sequence: TGCAGTGCTACCCCACTGAGTGAAGCTTTCTTT. It translates to CSATPLSEAFF.

This clone appeared a few times. The rearrangement links TRBV28 to TRBJ1-2, with 7 nucleotides matching TRBD1. The CDR3 loop spans 14 amino acids. The junction had 5 bases not matched to a gene; V was cut back by 2 bases and J by 5 bases. Germline loops: CDR1 MDHEN, CDR2 SYDVKM. The DNA of the CDR3 is TGTGCCAGCAGTTTACAACAGGGGACTTATGGCTACACCTTC. Its protein is CASSLQQGTYGYTF.

The CDR3 region is CASSSSGSEYNEQFF. DNA of the CDR3: TGTGCCAGCAGCTCAAGCGGGAGCGAGTACAATGAGCAGTTCTTC. The chain joins TRBV7-3 to TRBJ2-1, with TRBD2 identical over 8 bases. Germline V gene data show CDR1 as SGHTA and CDR2 as FQGTGA. The V gene end was trimmed by 4 bases and the J gene end by 4 bases; junction bases not matched to a gene: 6. This CDR3 spans 15 amino acids.

The rearrangement uses TRBV7-2 and TRBJ2-5, with 14 bases matching TRBD2. V lost 10 bases, J lost 5 bases, and 3 bases stayed unmatched. Germline CDR1 is SGHTA and CDR2 is FQGNSA. This CDR3 comprises 13 residues. The CDR3 reads CAKGLAGVETQYF. The CDR3 DNA reads as TGTGCCAAGGGACTAGCGGGGGTGGAGACCCAGTACTTC.

The CDR3 reads CSASKGDAGYTF. The CDR3 DNA reads TGCAGTGCTAGTAAGGGGGATGCGGGCTACACCTTC. The chain couples TRBV20-1 to TRBJ1-2; D may be TRBD1 (6 bases). Germline V lookup: CDR1 DFQATT, CDR2 SNEGSKA (reference sequence). This CDR3 has 12 residues. V was pared by 3 bases and J by 8 bases, with 13 bases between.

The V call is TRBV7-2, the J call TRBJ2-7; TRBD2 is a possible D gene (5 bases). Trimming removed 2 bases from V and 5 bases from J, with 19 bases in between. Germline assignment: CDR1 SGHTA and CDR2 FQGNSA. CDR3 length: 16 amino acids. The CDR3 loop reads CASSLRGGSRAHEQYF. CDR3 DNA: TGTGCCAGCAGCTTACGTGGCGGTTCGAGGGCCCACGAGCAGTACTTC.

The chain combines TRBV11-2 with TRBJ2-7; 8 bases agree with TRBD1. The CDR3 totals 12 residues. V lost 6 bases, J lost 6 bases, and 4 bases stayed unmatched. CDR1 is SGHAT, CDR2 FQNNGV, per germline. As DNA, the CDR3 is TGTGCCAGCAGTCCCGACAGGGGCGAGCAGTACTTC. Translated: CASSPDRGEQYF.

This clone turned up a few times. J is TRBJ2-1 and V is TRBV6-5; no definite D call. Germline loops: CDR1 MNHEY, CDR2 SVGAGI. The V gene lost 5 bases and the J gene lost 0 bases, with 11 bases spanning the gap. The CDR3 is made up of 15 amino acids. The CDR3 sequence is CASSHTPSSYNEQFF. In nucleotides, the CDR3 is TGTGCCAGCAGTCACACTCCTAGCTCCTACAATGAGCAGTTCTTC.

The chain combines TRBV5-1 with TRBJ2-5; 7 bases are a match to TRBD2. Trimming removed 4 bases from V and 3 bases from J; junction bases left unmatched: 15. CDR3 size: 17 residues. Per the germline V gene, CDR1 is SGHRS and CDR2 is YFSETQ. The chain's CDR3 is CASSATRTRWGEETQYF. DNA for the CDR3: TGCGCCAGCAGCGCGACCCGGACTAGATGGGGGGAAGAGACCCAGTACTTC. The full variable domain, with the rest looked up from reference TRBV5-1 and TRBJ2-5, is KAGVTQTPRYLIKTRGQQVTLSCSPISGHRSVSWYQQTPGQGLQFLFEYFSETQRNKGNFPGRFSGRQFSNSRSEMNVSTLELGDSALYLCASSATRTRWGEETQYFGPGTRLLVL.

The chain joins TRBV12-5 to TRBJ2-7, with 10 bases that match TRBD1. CDR1 and CDR2 (germline): LGHNT, FRNRAP. This CDR3 is 15 amino acids long. Trimming at V came to 5 bases and at J to 3 bases, leaving 7 bases not matched to a gene. CDR3 loop: CASGTPGQGIYEQYF. DNA for the CDR3: TGTGCTAGTGGTACGCCGGGACAGGGGATCTACGAGCAGTACTTC.

This rearrangement joins TRBV9 to TRBJ1-1, with a weak D call TRBD1 (6 bases). There are 14 residues in the CDR3. The germline V gene has CDR1 SGDLS and CDR2 YYNGEE. Deletions cut 0 bases from V and 3 bases from J, with 9 bases between. The CDR3 bases are TGTGCCAGCAGCGTAGGTAACAGGGACACTGAAGCTTTCTTT. This gives the protein CASSVGNRDTEAFF.

This rearrangement joins TRBV9 to TRBJ2-7, with D maybe TRBD1 (5 bases). The CDR3 consists of 15 residues. Germline V gene sequence: CDR1 SGDLS, CDR2 YYNGEE. V was trimmed by 4 bases and J by 0 bases, leaving 14 bases between them. The CDR3 here is CASSPQGLSSYEQYF. The CDR3 region has the DNA TGTGCCAGCAGCCCGCAGGGATTGAGCTCCTACGAGCAGTACTTC.

The table lists this clone with a few counts. The chain couples TRBV4-1 to TRBJ1-5; 7 positions agree with TRBD1. The junction had 6 bases not matched to a gene; V was cut back by 1 base and J by 6 bases. CDR3 length: 15 amino acids. Germline lookup yields CDR1 MGHRA and CDR2 YSYEKL. The CDR3 sequence is CASSQVEGASQPQHF. CDR3 sequence (DNA): TGCGCCAGCAGCCAAGTGGAGGGGGCATCTCAGCCCCAGCATTTT.

V usage is TRBV18 and J usage is TRBJ2-7; TRBD2 is a possible D gene (7 bases). The CDR3 is 15 amino acids. V lost 1 base, J lost 4 bases, and 14 bases lay in between. Germline lookup yields CDR1 KGHSH and CDR2 LQKENI. CDR3 nucleotide sequence: TGTGCCAGCTCACCACGGGGGGCGCGGGAGTACGAGCAGTACTTC. Encoded protein: CASSPRGAREYEQYF.

This chain links TRBV12-3 or TRBV12-4 with TRBJ1-3; no clear D gene. This CDR3 comprises 13 residues. Trimming stripped 8 bases from V and 0 bases from J, with 8 bases between. CDR3 in DNA: TGTGCCAGCTCTACTACCTCTGGAAACACCATATATTTT. It encodes CASSTTSGNTIYF.

The chain carries TRBV7-2 and TRBJ2-6, with a tentative D call TRBD2 (6 bases). The CDR3 loop spans 17 amino acids. The germline V and J ends were trimmed by 7 bases and 0 bases, with 16 bases remaining between them. The germline CDR1 and CDR2 sequences are SGHTA and FQGNSA. DNA of the CDR3: TGTGCCAGCAACAAGGGACTCCGAAGCTCTGGGGCCAACGTCCTGACTTTC. It encodes CASNKGLRSSGANVLTF.

This clone was seen more than once but under ten times. This sequence joins TRBV7-2 and TRBJ1-5; perhaps TRBD1 as D (6 bases). V was pared by 1 base and J by 2 bases, with 15 bases between. The CDR3 is made up of 17 amino acids. Germline V gene lookup returns CDR1 SGHTA and CDR2 FQGNSA. For the CDR3, the DNA is TGTGCCAGCAGCTTAGTAGGGGGGGGTTATGGCAATCAGCCCCAGCATTTT. Amino acids: CASSLVGGGYGNQPQHF. Complete variable domain (other parts from reference TRBV7-2 and TRBJ1-5): GAGVSQSPSNKVTEKGKDVELRCDPISGHTALYWYRQSLGQGLEFLIYFQGNSAPDKSGLPSDRFSAERTGGSVSTLTIQRTQQEDSAVYLCASSLVGGGYGNQPQHFGDGTRLSIL.

V and J are TRBV28 and TRBJ1-1, with 8 positions matching TRBD1. This CDR3 has 15 residues. V was clipped by 5 bases and J by 3 bases; unmatched bases: 8. CDR1 MDHEN and CDR2 SYDVKM come from the germline V gene. The CDR3 bases are TGTGCCAGCAGTGAGACCGGGACAGGCCACACTGAAGCTTTCTTT. This translates into CASSETGTGHTEAFF. The entire variable domain, with the rest obtained from reference TRBV28 and TRBJ1-1, is as follows: DVKVTQSSRYLVKRTGEKVFLECVQDMDHENMFWYRQDPGLGLRLIYFSYDVKMKEKGDIPEGYSVSREKKERFSLILESASTNQTSMYLCASSETGTGHTEAFFGQGTRLTVV.

This chain joins TRBV11-1 and TRBJ2-2; no clear D. Trimming stripped 1 base from V and 4 bases from J, with 10 bases between. This CDR3 is built from 15 residues. Per germline, CDR1 SGHAT and CDR2 FQDESV (reference sequence). The DNA of the CDR3 is TGTGCCAGCAGCTTAGATAGAGTATCCACCGGGGAGCTGTTTTTT. Translation gives CASSLDRVSTGELFF.